This entry is about one T cell receptor (beta chain). Its antigen is not identified. MiXCR, run by TCRdb on the reads, gives a single entry per CDR3 protein. The data show under 850,000 distinct CDR3 sequences, less than 40% seen once. The source of the sample is a study of T cell repertoires in cytomegalovirus infection. Study-wide background: Based on public TCR beta signatures, there were indications of CMV infection and of a matching HLA type.

The V gene lost 0 bases and the J gene lost 4 bases, with 6 bases spanning the gap. This CDR3 region has 13 residues. The germline V gene encodes CDR1 LNHNV and CDR2 YYDKDF (reference sequence). Study outcomes and limitations: HLA-C-restricted CMV-specific TCR beta clonotypes prevailed in the ex vivo response. Summed frequency of shared TCR beta families picked out CMV carriers who also had the relevant HLA.

The receptor's source is a human donor in good health (CMV status not recorded). Some clones in this sample may be carry-over from other donors' samples. The rearrangement joins TRBV15 to TRBJ1-1; D remains ambiguous. The sequenced material came from PBMCs. CDR3 nucleotides: TGTGCCACCAGCAGAGATCGAACCACTGAAGCTTTCTTT. This codes for CATSRDRTTEAFF.